The TCR beta chain described here comes from a study of regulatory T cells in long-lasting Graves disease. Both iRepertoire HTBI primers and Arm-PCR of CDR3 regions were used to build the TCR beta libraries. From the multiplex PCR reads, TCRdb called clonotypes with MiXCR, one entry per CDR3 protein. Counted here are more than 450,000 distinct CDR3 sequences, roughly 16% occurring once; the ten biggest clones make up 10% to 15%. This clonotype has only a few counts. The V end lost 6 bases, the J end lost 0 bases, and 10 bases lay between the germline ends. Germline CDR1 and CDR2: SGDLS and YYNGEE. This CDR3 is built from 14 residues. The time point denotes: newly diagnosed GD, antithyroid drugs for less than 3 months. Following extraction of RNA from PBMCs, that RNA was used to make the TCR library. These data were also reused for a study on T cells in Graves' hyperthyroidism and ophthalmopathy. Turning to that study: HTBI primers were employed in a first-round RT-PCR of the TCR CDR3.

The sequencing here drew on peripheral blood mononuclear cells (PBMCs), taken at new diagnosis, from a patient treated with antithyroid drugs. The TCR sequence derives from a man aged 35 to 55 with Graves disease. The rearrangement joins TRBV9 to TRBJ2-1; perhaps D is TRBD1 or TRBD2 (5 bases each). CDR3 region: CASIRDDSYNEQFF. CDR3 nucleotide sequence: TGTGCCAGCATCCGGGACGACTCCTACAATGAGCAGTTCTTC.